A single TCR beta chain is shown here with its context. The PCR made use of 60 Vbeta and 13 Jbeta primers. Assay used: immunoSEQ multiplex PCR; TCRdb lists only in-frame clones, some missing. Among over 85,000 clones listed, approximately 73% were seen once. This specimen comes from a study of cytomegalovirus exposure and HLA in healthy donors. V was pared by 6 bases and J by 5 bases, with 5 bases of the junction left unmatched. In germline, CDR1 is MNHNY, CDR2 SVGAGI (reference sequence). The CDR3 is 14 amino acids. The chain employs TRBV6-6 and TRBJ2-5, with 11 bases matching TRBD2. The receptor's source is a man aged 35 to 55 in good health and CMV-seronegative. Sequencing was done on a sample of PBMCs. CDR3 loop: CASRVAGGLETQYF. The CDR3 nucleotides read TGTGCCAGCAGGGTAGCGGGGGGGCTGGAGACCCAGTACTTC.